The entry that follows covers one TCR beta chain sequence. The antigen is undetermined. Primers for the PCR totalled 60 Vbeta and 13 Jbeta. TCRdb keeps only in-frame clones here, not all; method: immunoSEQ multiplex PCR. Here the sample spans around 49,000 clones, 80% being singletons. This entry belongs to a study of cytomegalovirus exposure and HLA in healthy donors. Study-wide results and limits: V segments that were indistinguishable, TRBV6-2 and TRBV6-3 among them, were omitted from analysis.

Germline values: CDR1 MNHEY, CDR2 SMNVEV (reference sequence). This CDR3 spans 16 amino acids. J lost 0 bases, V lost 5 bases, and 10 bases had no gene match. Sequenced material: PBMCs. The chain combines TRBV27 with TRBJ2-7; 7 bases align to TRBD1. The sequence derives from a man aged 30 to 39 in good health and CMV-seropositive. CDR3 in amino acids: CASSPSGRGNSYEQYF. The CDR3 DNA reads as TGTGCCAGCAGTCCTTCGGGCAGGGGGAACTCCTACGAGCAGTACTTC.